Below, one T cell receptor beta chain is given with its context. Its specificity is unknown. Amplification used 60 Vbeta primers and 13 Jbeta primers. Sequencing was performed with immunoSEQ multiplex PCR; in TCRdb, only in-frame clones are kept and a portion is missing. Of over 100,000 clones in the sample, roughly 74% were seen once. The CDR3 is made up of 14 amino acids. V was trimmed by 2 bases and J by 4 bases, leaving 11 bases between them. CDR1 is MGHDK and CDR2 is SYGVNS in the germline V gene. The sample belongs to a study of cytomegalovirus exposure and HLA in healthy donors. Study observations and caveats: Previous analysis showed most TCR beta V segments were productive about 87% or about 30% of the time. DRB1 had the most TCR associations and HLA-C the fewest, a later analysis found, with rates varying by HLA locus. When the data were analyzed later, several of the most significant clusters appeared to be linked to common viral pathogens.

This TCR derives from a man aged 40-55 years in good health and CMV-seropositive. Sequencing was carried out using PBMCs. The chain uses TRBV25-1 and TRBJ1-1; D is uncertain. In DNA form, the CDR3 reads TGTGCCAGCAGTGAAAACGGTTATGCCACTGAAGCTTTCTTT. Its translation: CASSENGYATEAFF.